The subject of this entry is one T cell receptor beta chain. The data stem from a study of blood T cell repertoires in COVID-19. J lost 2 bases, V lost 0 bases, and 0 bases had no gene match. The germline gives CDR1 MNHEY, CDR2 SVGAGI. The CDR3 has 15 amino acids. The repertoire was sequenced with immunoSEQ multiplex PCR; TCRdb's copy has only in-frame clones and lacks some. This sample has 200,000 to 250,000 clones; roughly 87% occur once, and the top ten carry about 9.3%. The chain links TRBV6-5 to TRBJ1-5, with 8 nucleotides matching TRBD1. This clonotype was obtained from a young man with acute COVID-19. Sequenced: PBMCs or T cells enriched from blood (not recorded which). CDR3 sequence reads: CASSYSGQGNQPQHF. As DNA, the CDR3 is TGTGCCAGCAGTTACTCGGGACAGGGCAATCAGCCCCAGCATTTT.